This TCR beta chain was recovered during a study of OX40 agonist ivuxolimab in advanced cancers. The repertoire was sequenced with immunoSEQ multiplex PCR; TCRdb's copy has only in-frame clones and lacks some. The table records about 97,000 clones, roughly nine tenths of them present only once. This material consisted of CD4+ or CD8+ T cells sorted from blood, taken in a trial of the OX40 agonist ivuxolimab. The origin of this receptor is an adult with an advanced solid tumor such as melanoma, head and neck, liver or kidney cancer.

The CDR3 DNA is TGTGCCAGCAGTACTAAGACAGGCTCGGACACTGAAGCTTTCTTT. This gives the protein CASSTKTGSDTEAFF. The chain joins TRBV27 to TRBJ1-1; D perhaps matches TRBD1 (6 bases). Germline-derived CDR1 and CDR2 are MNHEY and SMNVEV (reference sequence). The CDR3 runs 15 residues. V lost 5 bases, J lost 3 bases, and 16 bases lay in between.